The table lists the clone carrying this TCR beta chain with a few counts. Its specificity is unknown. V was pared by 0 bases and J by 6 bases, with 11 bases between. This CDR3 contains 14 residues. Germline V gene sequence: CDR1 MGHRA, CDR2 YSYEKL. The sample is drawn from a study of T cell repertoires in cytomegalovirus infection. Background on the study: Both a matching HLA type and CMV infection were indicated by public TCR beta signatures. Findings of the study overall: Clonotype analysis showed dominance of the ex vivo response by HLA-C-restricted CMV-specific TCR beta clonotypes. Cumulative frequency (of public TCR beta family members) identified carriers of CMV plus the relevant HLA.

TCRdb passed the reads through MiXCR, listing each CDR3 protein once. Among approximately 730,000 distinct CDR3 sequences listed, about 28% were seen once. The receptor comes from a human donor in good health (CMV status not recorded). Some clones in this sample may be carry-over from other donors' samples. This chain connects TRBV4-1 to TRBJ2-5; D is ambiguous. Sequences were derived from cultured CD8+ T cells from PBMCs, sampled from culture after CMV antigen stimulation. CDR3 DNA: TGCGCCAGCAGCCAAGAAGCTAGTGTAAAGACCCAGTACTTC. This encodes CASSQEASVKTQYF.